This T cell receptor (beta chain) came from a study of T cell responses to AZD1222 COVID-19 vaccine. Comment on this clone: Its target is unknown.

Deletions cut 6 bases from V and 6 bases from J, with 9 bases between. The CDR3 consists of 11 residues. Germline V lookup: CDR1 SNHLY, CDR2 FYNNEI. Study-level points and caveats: The breadth and depth of Spike-specific TCRs increased once two AZD1222 doses had been given. As reported, nearly half of all spike-specific TCRs target variant regions that are unmutated. White British donors predominated, females outnumbered males, and clonal diversity was possibly underestimated.

Generated by immunoSEQ multiplex PCR, the TCRdb table keeps only in-frame clones and is missing some. The sample has 100,000 to 150,000 clones, 84% seen once. The source material was peripheral blood, sampled 28 days after the second AZD1222 dose. The TCR was taken from an adult who received the AZD1222 COVID-19 vaccine. The chain uses TRBV2 and TRBJ2-7; D call uncertain. CDR3 loop: CASSDSFEQYF. In nucleotides, the CDR3 is TGTGCCAGCAGCGATAGTTTCGAGCAGTACTTC.